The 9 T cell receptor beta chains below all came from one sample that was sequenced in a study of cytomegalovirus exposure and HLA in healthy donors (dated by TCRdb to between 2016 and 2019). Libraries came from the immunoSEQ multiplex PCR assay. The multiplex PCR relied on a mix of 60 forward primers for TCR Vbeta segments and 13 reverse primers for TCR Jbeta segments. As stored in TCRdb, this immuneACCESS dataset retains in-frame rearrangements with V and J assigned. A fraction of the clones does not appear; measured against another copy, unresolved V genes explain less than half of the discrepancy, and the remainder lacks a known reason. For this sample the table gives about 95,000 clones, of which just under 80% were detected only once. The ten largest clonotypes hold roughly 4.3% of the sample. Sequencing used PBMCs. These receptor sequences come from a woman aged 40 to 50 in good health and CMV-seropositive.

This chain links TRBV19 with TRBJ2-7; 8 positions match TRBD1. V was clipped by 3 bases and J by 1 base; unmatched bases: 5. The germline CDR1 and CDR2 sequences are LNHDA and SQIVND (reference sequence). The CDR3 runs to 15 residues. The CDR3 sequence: CASSISGTGSYEQYF. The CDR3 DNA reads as TGTGCCAGTAGTATTTCTGGGACAGGTTCCTACGAGCAGTACTTC. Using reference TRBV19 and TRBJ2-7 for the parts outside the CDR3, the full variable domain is DGGITQSPKYLFRKEGQNVTLSCEQNLNHDAMYWYRQDPGQGLRLIYYSQIVNDFQKGDIAEGYSVSREKKESFPLTVTSAQKNPTAFYLCASSISGTGSYEQYFGPGTRLTVT.

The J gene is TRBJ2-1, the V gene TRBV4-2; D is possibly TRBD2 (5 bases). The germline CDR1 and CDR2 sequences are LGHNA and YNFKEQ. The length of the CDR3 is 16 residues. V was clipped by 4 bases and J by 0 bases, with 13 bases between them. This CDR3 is CASSPMAAGSYNEQFF. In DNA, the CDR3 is TGTGCCAGCAGCCCAATGGCGGCGGGCTCCTACAATGAGCAGTTCTTC.

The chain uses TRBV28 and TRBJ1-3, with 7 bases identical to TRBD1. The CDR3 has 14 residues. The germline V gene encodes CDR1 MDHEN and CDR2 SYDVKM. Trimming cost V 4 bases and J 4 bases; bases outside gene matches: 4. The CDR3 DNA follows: TGTGCCAGCAGTTCCTCAGGGGGAGGAAACACCATATATTTT. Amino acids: CASSSSGGGNTIYF. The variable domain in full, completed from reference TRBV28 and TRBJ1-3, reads DVKVTQSSRYLVKRTGEKVFLECVQDMDHENMFWYRQDPGLGLRLIYFSYDVKMKEKGDIPEGYSVSREKKERFSLILESASTNQTSMYLCASSSSGGGNTIYFGEGSWLTVV.

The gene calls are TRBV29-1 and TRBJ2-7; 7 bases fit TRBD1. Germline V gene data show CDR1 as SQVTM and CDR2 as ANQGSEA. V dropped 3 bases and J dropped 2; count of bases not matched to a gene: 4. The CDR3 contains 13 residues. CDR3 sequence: CSVEGTATYEQYF. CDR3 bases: TGCAGCGTTGAGGGGACAGCAACCTACGAGCAGTACTTC.

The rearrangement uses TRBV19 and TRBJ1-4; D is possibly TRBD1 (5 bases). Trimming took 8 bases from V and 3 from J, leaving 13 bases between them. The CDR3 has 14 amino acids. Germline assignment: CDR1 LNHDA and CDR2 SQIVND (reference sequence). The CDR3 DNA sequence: TGTGCCAGTTCAACATTCAGGGCTAATGAAAAACTGTTTTTT. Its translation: CASSTFRANEKLFF.

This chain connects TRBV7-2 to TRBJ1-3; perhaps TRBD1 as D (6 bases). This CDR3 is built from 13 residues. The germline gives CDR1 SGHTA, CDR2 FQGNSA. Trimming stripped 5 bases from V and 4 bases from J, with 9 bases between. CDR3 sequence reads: CASSKQGGNTIYF. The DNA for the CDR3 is TGTGCCAGCAGCAAACAGGGAGGAAACACCATATATTTT. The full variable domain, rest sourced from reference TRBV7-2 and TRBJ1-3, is GAGVSQSPSNKVTEKGKDVELRCDPISGHTALYWYRQSLGQGLEFLIYFQGNSAPDKSGLPSDRFSAERTGGSVSTLTIQRTQQEDSAVYLCASSKQGGNTIYFGEGSWLTVV.

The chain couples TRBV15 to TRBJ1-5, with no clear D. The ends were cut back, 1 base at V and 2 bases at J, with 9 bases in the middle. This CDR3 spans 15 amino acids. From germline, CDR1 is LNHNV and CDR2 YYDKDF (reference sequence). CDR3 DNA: TGTGCCACCAGCAGAGGCGGTTTGCGCAATCAGCCCCAGCATTTT. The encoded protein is CATSRGGLRNQPQHF.

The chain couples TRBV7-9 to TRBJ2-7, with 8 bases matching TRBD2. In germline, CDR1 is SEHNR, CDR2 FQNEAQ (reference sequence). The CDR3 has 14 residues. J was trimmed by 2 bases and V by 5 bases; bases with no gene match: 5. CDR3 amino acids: CASSTSTSAYEQYF. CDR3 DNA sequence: TGTGCCAGCAGCACATCGACTAGCGCCTACGAGCAGTACTTC. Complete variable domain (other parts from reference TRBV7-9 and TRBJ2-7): DTGVSQNPRHKITKRGQNVTFRCDPISEHNRLYWYRQTLGQGPEFLTYFQNEAQLEKSRLLSDRFSAERPKGSFSTLEIQRTEQGDSAMYLCASSTSTSAYEQYFGPGTRLTVT.

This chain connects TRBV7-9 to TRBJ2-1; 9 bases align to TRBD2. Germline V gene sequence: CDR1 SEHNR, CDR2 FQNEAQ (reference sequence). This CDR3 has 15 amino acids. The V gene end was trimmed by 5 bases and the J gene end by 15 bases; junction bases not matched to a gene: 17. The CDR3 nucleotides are TGTGCCAGCAGCCCACAAATGGGACTAGCCACCTTCTGGTTCTTC. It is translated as CASSPQMGLATFWFF.